The clone carrying this T cell receptor beta chain showed up just a few times. V dropped 2 bases and J dropped 6 bases, with 12 bases sitting between them. The V gene's germline CDR1 is SGHKS and CDR2 YYEKEE (reference sequence). The CDR3 is 13 amino acids. This record comes from a study of control samples from healthy donors and cancer patients. TCRdb keeps only in-frame clones here, not all; method: immunoSEQ multiplex PCR. The sample holds about 170,000 clones, just under 95% seen once. The clonotype originates from a woman in her sixties in good health. Sequenced input: blood. The V gene is TRBV5-5, the J gene TRBJ2-7, with no clear D. In DNA, the CDR3 is TGTGCCAGCAGCTTAGGAGTGGCGGTCGAGCAGTACTTC. Amino acid sequence: CASSLGVAVEQYF.